The entry that follows covers one T cell receptor (beta chain) sequence. What it binds is not known. This entry belongs to a study of shared clonotypes between healthy human individuals. Only CD45RO-negative cells positively selected for CCR7 counted as naive CD8 cells, so terminally differentiated effector memory CD45RA+ cells were excluded. The CDR3 loop spans 16 amino acids. V lost 0 bases and J lost 0, with 11 bases in between. The germline CDR1 and CDR2 sequences are SGHDT and YYEEEE. Only in-frame clones appear in the TCRdb table, and some are missing; sequencing was by immunoSEQ multiplex PCR. Here the sample spans approximately 650,000 clones, around 95% being singletons. Whole-study findings and limits: About 5% of naive CD4 clonotypes were common to a handful of donors.

This rearrangement joins TRBV5-6 to TRBJ2-3; perhaps D is TRBD1 or TRBD2 (5 bases each). The sequence derives from a woman in her 30s in good health. The sample consisted of naive CD8+ T cells sorted from blood. CDR3 nucleotides: TGTGCCAGCAGCTTGGGGGACGGTCTAAGCACAGATACGCAGTATTTT. It is translated as CASSLGDGLSTDTQYF. Based on the CDR3 plus reference TRBV5-6 and TRBJ2-3, the full variable domain is DAGVTQSPTHLIKTRGQQVTLRCSPKSGHDTVSWYQQALGQGPQFIFQYYEEEERQRGNFPDRFSGHQFPNYSSELNVNALLLGDSALYLCASSLGDGLSTDTQYFGPGTRLTVL.